This T cell receptor (beta chain) was identified in a study of OX40 agonist ivuxolimab in advanced cancers. Whole-study context: At doses from 0.01 to 10 mg/kg, patients were given intravenous ivuxolimab every 2 weeks. Hepatocellular carcinoma, melanoma, renal cell or head and neck cancer was diagnosed in the dose-escalation patients. Points from the study as a whole: With doses of 0.1 to 3.0 mg/kg, CD4+ and CD8+ blood T cells had undergone clonal expansion by week 6.

The CDR3 is made up of 13 amino acids. Germline V gives CDR1 LNHDA, CDR2 SQIVND (reference sequence). V was trimmed by 1 base and J by 4 bases, leaving 7 bases between them. Produced via immunoSEQ multiplex PCR; TCRdb's table is partial and in-frame only. Altogether 55,000 to 65,000 clones are present, approximately 91% being singletons, with the ten largest covering about 0.71%. Worth noting for this clone: Its antigen is as yet unknown. The same CDR3 arises from other DNA sequences in this sample as well.

This TCR was sampled from an adult with an advanced solid tumor such as melanoma, head and neck, liver or kidney cancer. The chain has TRBV19 and TRBJ1-1; D gene uncertain. The input for sequencing was CD4+ or CD8+ T cells sorted from blood, taken in a trial of the OX40 agonist ivuxolimab. CDR3 sequence reads: CASSIGPGTEAFF. The CDR3 DNA is TGTGCCAGTAGTATAGGTCCGGGCACTGAAGCTTTCTTT.